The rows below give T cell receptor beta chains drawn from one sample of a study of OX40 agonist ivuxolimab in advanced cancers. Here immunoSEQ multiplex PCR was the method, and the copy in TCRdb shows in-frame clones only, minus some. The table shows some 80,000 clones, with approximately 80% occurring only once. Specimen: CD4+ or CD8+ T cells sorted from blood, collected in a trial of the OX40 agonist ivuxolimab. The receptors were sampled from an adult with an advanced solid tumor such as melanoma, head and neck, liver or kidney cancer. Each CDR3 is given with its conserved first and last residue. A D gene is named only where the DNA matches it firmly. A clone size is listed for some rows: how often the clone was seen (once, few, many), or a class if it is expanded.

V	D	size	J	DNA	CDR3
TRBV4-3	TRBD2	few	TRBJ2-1	TGCGCCAGCAGCCGAGGGGCACTAGCGGGAGTCTCGGAGCAGTTCTTC	CASSRGALAGVSEQFF
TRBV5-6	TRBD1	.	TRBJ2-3	TGTGCCAGCAGCTTGGAACAGGGGTCTCATACGCAGTATTTT	CASSLEQGSHTQYF
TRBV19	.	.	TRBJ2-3	TGTGCCAGTAAAGGGACTGCTACAGATACGCAGTATTTT	CASKGTATDTQYF
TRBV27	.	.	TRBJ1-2	TGTGCCAGCAGTTTATATGGCTATGGCTACACCTTC	CASSLYGYGYTF
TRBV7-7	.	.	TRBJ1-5	TGTGCCAGCAGCTTAGCTGTCAATCAGCCCCAGCATTTT	CASSLAVNQPQHF
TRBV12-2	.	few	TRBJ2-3	TGTGCAAGTCGCTCAAGGACAGGCCCAGATACGCAGTATTTT	CASRSRTGPDTQYF
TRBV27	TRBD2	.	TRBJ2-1	TGTGCCAGCAGTTCCAATCCAGGGACTACAATGAGGCAGTTCTTC	CASSSNPGTTMRQFF
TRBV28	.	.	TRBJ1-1	TGTGCCAGCAGTTTCCTAGGGGGGACCACTGAAGCTTTCTTT	CASSFLGGTTEAFF
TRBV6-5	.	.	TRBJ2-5	TGTGCCAGCAGTTACGCGGGCACCCGGACCCAGTACTTC	CASSYAGTRTQYF
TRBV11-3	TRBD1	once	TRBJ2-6	TGTGCCAGCAGCTTAGAGGGACAAGGGGACAGCGGATCTGGGGCCAACGTCCTGACTTTC	CASSLEGQGDSGSGANVLTF
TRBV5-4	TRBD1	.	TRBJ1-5	TGTGCCAGCAGCTTGTGCCTTGGGACAGGTTGTCAGCCCCAGCATTTT	CASSLCLGTGCQPQHF
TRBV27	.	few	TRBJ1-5	TGTGCCAGCAGTCCCGACAGAAATCAGCCCCAGCATTTT	CASSPDRNQPQHF
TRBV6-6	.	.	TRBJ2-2	TGTGCCAGCAGGGGGCAGGGCAACACCGGGGAGCTGTTTTTT	CASRGQGNTGELFF
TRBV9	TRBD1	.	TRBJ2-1	TGTGCCAGCAGTATGACAGGGTGGGTCAATGAGCAGTTCTTC	CASSMTGWVNEQFF
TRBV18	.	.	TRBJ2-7	TGTGCCAGCTCACCAGAACTAGGGGTCGGGACATACGAGCAGTACTTC	CASSPELGVGTYEQYF
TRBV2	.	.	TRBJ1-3	TGTGCCAGCCGCAGTGAAGGCAGGGCTGGCGGAAACACCATATATTTT	CASRSEGRAGGNTIYF
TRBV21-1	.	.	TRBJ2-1	TGTGCCAGCAGCAAAGAACGGGGAGGGACAGGGCTATTGGGTTATTGCAATGAGCAGTTCTTC	CASSKERGGTGLLGYCNEQFF
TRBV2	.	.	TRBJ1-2	TGTGCCAGCATCTACCAGGGACCTAACTATGGCTACACCTTC	CASIYQGPNYGYTF
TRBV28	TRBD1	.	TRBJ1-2	TGTGCCAGCAGCCTTTTAAGTGCGGGACAGGGGAGTCGTGGCTACACCTTC	CASSLLSAGQGSRGYTF
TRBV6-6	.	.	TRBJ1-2	TGTGCCAGCAGTATAACAGGGTACTCGGCGGGCTACACCTTC	CASSITGYSAGYTF
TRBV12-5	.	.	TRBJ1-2	TGTGCTAGTGGCCCCGACAGGAAGGCCAACTATGGCTACACCTTC	CASGPDRKANYGYTF
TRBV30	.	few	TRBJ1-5	TGTGCCTGGAGCGACGGATTGCCCCCTCAGCCCCAGCATTTT	CAWSDGLPPQPQHF
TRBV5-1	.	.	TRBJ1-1	TGCGCCAGCAGCTTCTTGTCACCAGGTAACACTGAAGCTTTCTTT	CASSFLSPGNTEAFF
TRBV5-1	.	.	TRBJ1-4	TGCGCCAGCAGCTTAATCGTCGGGGAAAAACTGTTTTTT	CASSLIVGEKLFF
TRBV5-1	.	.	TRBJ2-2	TGCGCCAGCAGTTTCAGCGGAACGAACACCGGGGAGCTGTTTTTT	CASSFSGTNTGELFF
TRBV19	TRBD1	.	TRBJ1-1	TGTGCCAGTAAGGGGGACAGGGGACCCACTGAAGCTTTCTTT	CASKGDRGPTEAFF
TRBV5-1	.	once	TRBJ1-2	TGCGCCAGCAGAAACGAACAGGGTCGGGGCTACACCTTC	CASRNEQGRGYTF
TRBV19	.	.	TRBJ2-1	TGTGCCAGTAGTACTCAAGCTCGCTACAATGAGCAGTTCTTC	CASSTQARYNEQFF
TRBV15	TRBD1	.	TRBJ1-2	TGTGCCACCAGCAGGAGACAGGGTGTCTCTGGCTACACCTTC	CATSRRQGVSGYTF
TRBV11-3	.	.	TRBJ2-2	TGTGCCAGCAGCCAAACTGGGGCCACCGGGAACACCGGGGAGCTGTTTTTT	CASSQTGATGNTGELFF
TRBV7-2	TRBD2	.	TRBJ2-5	TGTGCCAGCAGCTCCGGACTAGCGCGACAAAAAGAGACCCAGTACTTC	CASSSGLARQKETQYF
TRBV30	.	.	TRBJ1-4	TGTGCCTGGAGTGTGGAGGGTGCTAATGAAAAACTGTTTTTT	CAWSVEGANEKLFF
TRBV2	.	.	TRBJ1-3	TGTGCCAGCAGTGGTCCCCTGGGAGGGGGGAGGACTGGAAACACCATATATTTT	CASSGPLGGGRTGNTIYF
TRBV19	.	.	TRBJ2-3	TGTGCCAGTAGTAGCGGCTGGGGGGATACGCAGTATTTT	CASSSGWGDTQYF
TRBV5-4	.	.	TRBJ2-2	TGTGCCAGCAGCGTGGGACGGGCGAACACCGGGGAGCTGTTTTTT	CASSVGRANTGELFF
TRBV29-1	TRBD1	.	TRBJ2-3	TGCAGCGGCAGGGACAGGGCGGGTGGAGATACGCAGTATTTT	CSGRDRAGGDTQYF
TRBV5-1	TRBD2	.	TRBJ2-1	TGCGCCAGCAGCGGCGTCGGCGCGGGAGTTTTAGTTGGGGGCAATGAGCAGTTCTTC	CASSGVGAGVLVGGNEQFF
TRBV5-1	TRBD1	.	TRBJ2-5	TGCGCCAGTACAACCCTCGGACAGGGACAGACCCAGTACTTC	CASTTLGQGQTQYF
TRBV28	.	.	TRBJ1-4	TGTGCCAGCAGTGCCCCTTTGCTATCACCCTCTAATGAAAAACTGTTTTTT	CASSAPLLSPSNEKLFF
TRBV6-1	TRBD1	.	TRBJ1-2	TGTGCCAGCAGTGAATCAGGGACAGGCGGCTACACCTTC	CASSESGTGGYTF
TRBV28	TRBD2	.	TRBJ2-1	TGTGCCAGCATTTCCATGACTAGCAAGTCCTACAATGAGCAGTTCTTC	CASISMTSKSYNEQFF
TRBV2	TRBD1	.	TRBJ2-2	TGTGCCAGCAGGTGGGGACAGTCAACCGGGGAGCTGTTTTTT	CASRWGQSTGELFF
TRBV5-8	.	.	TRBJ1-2	TGTGCCAGCAGCTCAGGGCCACGGACCCGTTATAGTAACTATGGCTACACCTTC	CASSSGPRTRYSNYGYTF
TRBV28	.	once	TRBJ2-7	TGTGCCAGCAGTTTAAAACAGGGTATGCGCGAGCAGTACTTC	CASSLKQGMREQYF
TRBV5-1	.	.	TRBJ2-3	TGCGCCAGCAGCTTGGTGGCAGATACGCAGTATTTT	CASSLVADTQYF
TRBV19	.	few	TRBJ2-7	TGTGCCAGTAGCATCCGTCAAACCGGATCCTACGAGCAGTACTTC	CASSIRQTGSYEQYF
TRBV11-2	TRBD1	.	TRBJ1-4	TGTGCCAGCAGCTTTTCCGGGACAGCTGATGAAAAACTGTTTTTT	CASSFSGTADEKLFF
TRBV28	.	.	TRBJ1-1	TGTGCCAGCAGTTTAGAGGCCAGCTTGAACACTGAAGCTTTCTTT	CASSLEASLNTEAFF
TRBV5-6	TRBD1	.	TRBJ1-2	TGTGCCAGCAGCTTACTAGGACAGGGGAATGACGGCTACACCTTC	CASSLLGQGNDGYTF
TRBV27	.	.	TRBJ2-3	TGTGCCAGCAGTTTATCCCCGGGTTATACGCAGTATTTT	CASSLSPGYTQYF
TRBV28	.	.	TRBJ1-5	TGTGCCAGCAGTCCTCCGGGACAATTCGTCAATCAGCCCCAGCATTTT	CASSPPGQFVNQPQHF
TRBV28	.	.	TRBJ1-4	TGTGCCAGCAGTTTACCCCACGAAAAACTGTTTTTT	CASSLPHEKLFF
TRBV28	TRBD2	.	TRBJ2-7	TGTGCCAGCAGAAAATCAGGGACTAGCGGGAGCGAGCAGTACTTC	CASRKSGTSGSEQYF
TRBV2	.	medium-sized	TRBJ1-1	TGTGCCAGCAGTGAAGGTATTGAAGCTTTCTTT	CASSEGIEAFF
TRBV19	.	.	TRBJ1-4	TGTGCCAGTAGTACAACCTCGACAGCCCAGGGACGAAAACTGTTTTTT	CASSTTSTAQGRKLFF